This T cell receptor beta chain was documented in a study of T cells in localized non-small cell lung cancer. A note on this clone: Its antigen is still unknown.

Libraries were prepared by immunoSEQ multiplex PCR; TCRdb keeps only in-frame clonotypes and omits some of them. The sample has roughly 15,000 clones, approximately 84% seen once. Germline CDR1 is SGDLS and CDR2 is YYNGEE. The CDR3 runs to 15 residues. Trimming pared 0 bases from V and 3 bases from J, leaving 11 bases between. Study-wide findings and caveats: Only one tumor region went through sequencing, so heterogeneity may still be there. The greatest T cell clonality was found in uninvolved adjacent lung (higher than in tumor). Overall survival was longer when the density of T cells in the blood was higher.

The material sequenced was peripheral blood, taken before any cancer treatment. The chain links TRBV9 to TRBJ2-3, with D tentatively TRBD2 (5 bases). This receptor was identified in a male donor older than 55 with stage I lung adenocarcinoma. In nucleotides, the CDR3 is TGTGCCAGCAGCGTAGAAGGCCTAGCAACAGATACGCAGTATTTT. The encoded protein is CASSVEGLATDTQYF.